Included here is one TCR beta chain sequence, with context. Its antigen remains unidentified. The CDR3 has 16 residues. Germline V gene sequence: CDR1 SGHAT, CDR2 FQNNGV. With 1 base clipped from V and 4 bases from J, the junction kept 6 bases outside the gene matches. Measured with immunoSEQ multiplex PCR; TCRdb has only the in-frame clones, and not every one. The table records about 84,000 clones, about 88% of them present only once. The data are from a study of OX40 agonist ivuxolimab in advanced cancers. As for the study in general: With ivuxolimab, an agonistic anti-OX40 (CD134) antibody, patients were treated. Whole-study findings and limits: In a subset of nonresponders, normalized T-cell clonal expansion was also low. Circulating CD4+ and CD8+ T cells showed clonal expansion by week 6 at 0.1 to 3.0 mg/kg.

Samples of blood were obtained at baseline, on cycle 4 day 1, and on cycle 7 day 1. This sequence joins TRBV11-2 and TRBJ2-5; 10 nucleotides align to TRBD1. The source of this sequence is an adult with an advanced solid tumor such as melanoma, head and neck, liver or kidney cancer. The specimen was CD4+ or CD8+ T cells sorted from blood, collected in a trial of the OX40 agonist ivuxolimab. The CDR3 region has the DNA TGTGCCAGCAGCTTAGCCGGGACAGGGGTTCTAGAGACCCAGTACTTC. Residues: CASSLAGTGVLETQYF.